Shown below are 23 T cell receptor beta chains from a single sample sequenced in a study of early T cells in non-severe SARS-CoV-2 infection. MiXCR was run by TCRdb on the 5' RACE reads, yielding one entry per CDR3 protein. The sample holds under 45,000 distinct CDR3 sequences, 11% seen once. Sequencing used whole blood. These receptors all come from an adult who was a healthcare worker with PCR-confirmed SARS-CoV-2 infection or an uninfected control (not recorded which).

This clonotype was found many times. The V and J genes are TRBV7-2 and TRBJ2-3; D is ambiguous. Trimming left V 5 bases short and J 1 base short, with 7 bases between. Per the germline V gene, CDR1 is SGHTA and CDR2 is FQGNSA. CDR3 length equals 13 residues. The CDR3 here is CASSLQGTDTQYF. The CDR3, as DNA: TGTGCCAGCAGCCTCCAGGGCACAGATACGCAGTATTTT.

CDR3 nucleotide sequence: TGTGCCAGCAGCCATCTCAAGGGGTCCGGGGAGCTGTTTTTT. Translated, it gives CASSHLKGSGELFF. The chain is built from TRBV14 and TRBJ2-2; maybe TRBD1 (5 bases). Germline V gives CDR1 SGHDN, CDR2 FVKESK. The CDR3 runs to 14 residues. V lost 3 bases and J lost 6, with 11 bases in between.

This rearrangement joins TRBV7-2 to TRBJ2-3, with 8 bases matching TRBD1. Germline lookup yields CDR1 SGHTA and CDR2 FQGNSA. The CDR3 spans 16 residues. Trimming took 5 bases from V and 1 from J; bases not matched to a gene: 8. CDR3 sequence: CASSPQGAFGTDTQYF. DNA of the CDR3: TGTGCCAGCAGCCCCCAGGGGGCCTTTGGCACAGATACGCAGTATTTT.

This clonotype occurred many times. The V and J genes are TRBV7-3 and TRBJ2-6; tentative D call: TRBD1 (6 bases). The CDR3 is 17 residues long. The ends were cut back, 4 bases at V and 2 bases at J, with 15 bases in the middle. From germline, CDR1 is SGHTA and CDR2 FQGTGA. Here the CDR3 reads CASSSNTGLTGANVLTF. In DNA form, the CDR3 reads TGTGCCAGCAGCTCCAACACAGGGCTGACTGGGGCCAACGTCCTGACTTTC. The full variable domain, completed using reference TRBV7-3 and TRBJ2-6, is GAGVSQTPSNKVTEKGKYVELRCDPISGHTALYWYRQSLGQGPEFLIYFQGTGAADDSGLPNDRFFAVRPEGSVSTLKIQRTERGDSAVYLCASSSNTGLTGANVLTFGAGSRLTVL.

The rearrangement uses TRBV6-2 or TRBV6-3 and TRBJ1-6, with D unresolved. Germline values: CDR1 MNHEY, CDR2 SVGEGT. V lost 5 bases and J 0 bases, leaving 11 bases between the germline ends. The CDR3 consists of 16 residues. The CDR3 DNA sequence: TGTGCCAGCAGTAAGCTGGGGAGCTCCTATAATTCACCCCTCCACTTT. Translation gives CASSKLGSSYNSPLHF.

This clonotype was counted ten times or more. Written as DNA, the CDR3 is TGTGCCAGTACCTCTAGGGGGTCTACGGGGAATCAGCCCCAGCATTTT. Translation gives CASTSRGSTGNQPQHF. The rearrangement uses TRBV19 and TRBJ1-5, with D possibly matching TRBD1 (6 bases). Germline lookup yields CDR1 LNHDA and CDR2 SQIVND (reference sequence). The CDR3 extends over 16 amino acids. V was pared by 7 bases and J by 4 bases, with 20 bases between.

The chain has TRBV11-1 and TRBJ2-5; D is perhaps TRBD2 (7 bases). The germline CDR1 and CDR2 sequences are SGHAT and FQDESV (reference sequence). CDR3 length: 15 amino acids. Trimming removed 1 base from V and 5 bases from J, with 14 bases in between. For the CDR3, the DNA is TGTGCCAGCAGCTTAGATGTAGGGGGGGAGGAGACCCAGTACTTC. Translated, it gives CASSLDVGGEETQYF.

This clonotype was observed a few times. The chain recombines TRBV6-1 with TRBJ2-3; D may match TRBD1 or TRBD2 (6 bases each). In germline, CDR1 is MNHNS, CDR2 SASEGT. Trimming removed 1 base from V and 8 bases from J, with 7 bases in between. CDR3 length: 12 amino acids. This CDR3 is CASSEGGATQYF. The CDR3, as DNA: TGTGCCAGCAGTGAAGGGGGGGCTACGCAGTATTTT.

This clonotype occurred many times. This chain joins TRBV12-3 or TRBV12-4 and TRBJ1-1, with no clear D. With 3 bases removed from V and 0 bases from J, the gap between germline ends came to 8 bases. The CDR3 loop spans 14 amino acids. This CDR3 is CASSLVRMNTEAFF. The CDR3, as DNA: TGTGCCAGCAGTTTGGTGAGGATGAACACTGAAGCTTTCTTT.

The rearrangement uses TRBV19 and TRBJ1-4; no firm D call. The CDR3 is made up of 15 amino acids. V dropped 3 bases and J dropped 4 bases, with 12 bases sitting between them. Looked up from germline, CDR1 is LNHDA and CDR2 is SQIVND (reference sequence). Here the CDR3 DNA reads TGTGCCAGTAGTATGGGCCGATTGATTAATGAAAAACTGTTTTTT. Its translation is CASSMGRLINEKLFF.

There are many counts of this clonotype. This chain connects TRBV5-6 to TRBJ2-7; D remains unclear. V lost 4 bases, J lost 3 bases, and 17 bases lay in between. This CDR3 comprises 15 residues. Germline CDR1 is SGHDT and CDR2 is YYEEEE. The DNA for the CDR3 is TGTGCCAGCAGCCCCGAGCCAACTAAGGTCTACGAGCAGTACTTC. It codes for CASSPEPTKVYEQYF.

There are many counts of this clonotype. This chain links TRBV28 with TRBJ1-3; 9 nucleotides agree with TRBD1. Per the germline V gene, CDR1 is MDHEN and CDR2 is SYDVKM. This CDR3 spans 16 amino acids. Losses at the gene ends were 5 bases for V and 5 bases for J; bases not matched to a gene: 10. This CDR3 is CASSPIPGQGRNTIYF. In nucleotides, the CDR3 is TGTGCCAGCAGTCCTATACCGGGACAGGGAAGAAACACCATATATTTT. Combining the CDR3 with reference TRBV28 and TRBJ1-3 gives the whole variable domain DVKVTQSSRYLVKRTGEKVFLECVQDMDHENMFWYRQDPGLGLRLIYFSYDVKMKEKGDIPEGYSVSREKKERFSLILESASTNQTSMYLCASSPIPGQGRNTIYFGEGSWLTVV.

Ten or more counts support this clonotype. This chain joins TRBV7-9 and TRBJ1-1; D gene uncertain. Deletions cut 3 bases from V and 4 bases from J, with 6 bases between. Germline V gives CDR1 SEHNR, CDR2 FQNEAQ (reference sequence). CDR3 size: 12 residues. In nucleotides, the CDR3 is TGTGCCAGCAGCTTTGAGGGCACTGAAGCTTTCTTT. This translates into CASSFEGTEAFF.

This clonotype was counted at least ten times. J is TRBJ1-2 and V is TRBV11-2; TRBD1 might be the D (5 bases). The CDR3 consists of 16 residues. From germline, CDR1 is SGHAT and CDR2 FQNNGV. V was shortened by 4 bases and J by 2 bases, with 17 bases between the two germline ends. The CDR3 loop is CASSSRWTQGNYGYTF. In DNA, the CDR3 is TGTGCCAGCAGCTCAAGGTGGACCCAGGGCAACTATGGCTACACCTTC.

This chain's CDR3 is CASSITRTGELFF. The CDR3 DNA reads TGTGCCAGCAGTATTACTCGTACCGGGGAGCTGTTTTTT. The gene calls are TRBV2 and TRBJ2-2; D is unresolved. V lost 5 bases and J lost 5, with 9 bases in between. CDR1 SNHLY and CDR2 FYNNEI come from the germline V gene. The CDR3 runs to 13 residues.

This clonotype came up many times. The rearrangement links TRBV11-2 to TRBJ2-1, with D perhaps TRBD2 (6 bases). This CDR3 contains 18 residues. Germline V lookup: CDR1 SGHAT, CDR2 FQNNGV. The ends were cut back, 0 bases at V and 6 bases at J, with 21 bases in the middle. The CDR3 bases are TGTGCCAGCAGCTTAGAGATTGGCGCGGGGTCAAAATCCAATGAGCAGTTCTTC. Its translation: CASSLEIGAGSKSNEQFF. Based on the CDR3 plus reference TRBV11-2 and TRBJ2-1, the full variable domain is EAGVAQSPRYKIIEKRQSVAFWCNPISGHATLYWYQQILGQGPKLLIQFQNNGVVDDSQLPKDRFSAERLKGVDSTLKIQPAKLEDSAVYLCASSLEIGAGSKSNEQFFGPGTRLTVL.

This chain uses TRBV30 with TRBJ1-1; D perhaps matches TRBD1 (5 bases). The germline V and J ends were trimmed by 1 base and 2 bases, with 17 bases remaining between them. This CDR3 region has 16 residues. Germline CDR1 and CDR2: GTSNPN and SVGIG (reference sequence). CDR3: CAWSGHGTSANTEAFF. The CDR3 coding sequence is TGTGCCTGGAGTGGCCACGGGACCTCCGCTAACACTGAAGCTTTCTTT.

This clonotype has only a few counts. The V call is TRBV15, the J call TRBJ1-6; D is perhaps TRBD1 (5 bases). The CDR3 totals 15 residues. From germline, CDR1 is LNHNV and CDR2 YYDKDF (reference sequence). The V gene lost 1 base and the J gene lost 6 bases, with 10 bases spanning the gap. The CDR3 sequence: CATSRGKGPNSPLHF. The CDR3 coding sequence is TGTGCCACCAGCAGAGGAAAGGGACCTAATTCACCCCTCCACTTT.

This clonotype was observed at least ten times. The CDR3 spells CASSPRGLQETQYF. CDR3 sequence (DNA): TGTGCCAGCAGCCCGAGGGGCCTCCAAGAGACCCAGTACTTC. The chain uses TRBV12-3 or TRBV12-4 and TRBJ2-5; tentatively, D is TRBD1 or TRBD2 (5 bases each). The CDR3 runs 14 residues. Deletions cut 6 bases from V and 1 base from J, with 12 bases between.

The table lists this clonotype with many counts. CDR3 loop: CASTALGTDQETQYF. CDR3 coding DNA: TGTGCCAGCACCGCTCTTGGGACGGACCAAGAGACCCAGTACTTC. The V call is TRBV6-5, the J call TRBJ2-5; D may correspond to TRBD1 or TRBD2 (5 bases each). Per the germline V gene, CDR1 is MNHEY and CDR2 is SVGAGI. Trimming took 7 bases from V and 0 from J, leaving 15 bases between them. The CDR3 loop spans 15 amino acids.

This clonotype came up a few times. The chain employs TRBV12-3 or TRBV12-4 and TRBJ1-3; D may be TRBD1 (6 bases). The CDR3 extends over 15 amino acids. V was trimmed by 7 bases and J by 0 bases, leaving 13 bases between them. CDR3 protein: CASTPQGNSGNTIYF. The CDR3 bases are TGTGCCAGCACCCCACAGGGAAACTCTGGAAACACCATATATTTT.

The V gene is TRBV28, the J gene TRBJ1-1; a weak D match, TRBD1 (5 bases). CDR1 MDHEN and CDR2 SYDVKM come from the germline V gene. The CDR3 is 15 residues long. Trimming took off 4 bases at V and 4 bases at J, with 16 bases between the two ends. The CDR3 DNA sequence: TGTGCCAGCAGTTCCCTGGGCCAGGGCTCCACTGAAGCTTTCTTT. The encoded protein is CASSSLGQGSTEAFF.

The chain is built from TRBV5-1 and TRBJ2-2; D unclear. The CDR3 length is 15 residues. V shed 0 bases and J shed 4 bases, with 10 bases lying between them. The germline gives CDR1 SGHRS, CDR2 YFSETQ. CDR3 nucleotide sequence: TGCGCCAGCAGCTTGGGACCACGGATCACCGGGGAGCTGTTTTTT. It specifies CASSLGPRITGELFF. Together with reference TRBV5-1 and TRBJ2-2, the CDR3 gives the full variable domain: KAGVTQTPRYLIKTRGQQVTLSCSPISGHRSVSWYQQTPGQGLQFLFEYFSETQRNKGNFPGRFSGRQFSNSRSEMNVSTLELGDSALYLCASSLGPRITGELFFGEGSRLTVL.